These 11 T cell receptor beta chains share one sample of origin, sequenced in a study of blood T cells in healthy people across ages. A J-beta primer mix and a sample-barcoded 5' primer were used in a second PCR of roughly 7 to 12 cycles. TCRdb called the 5' RACE reads again in MiXCR, with one record for every CDR3 protein. The repertoire holds hundreds of thousands of distinct CDR3 sequences, 25% seen once, with around 9.2% in the top ten. The data also belong to a second study, concerning T cells of mothers and their children.

The sequenced sample consisted of blood. These receptors came from a boy between 5 and 17 years old in good health.

CDR3 amino acids: CASSGQGTADTQYF. The DNA for the CDR3 is TGCGCCAGCAGCGGACAGGGGACCGCAGATACGCAGTATTTT. The V call is TRBV5-1, the J call TRBJ2-3; TRBD1 agrees at 9 bases. This CDR3 region has 14 residues. V dropped 4 bases and J dropped 4; count of bases not matched to a gene: 4. Per the germline V gene, CDR1 is SGHRS and CDR2 is YFSETQ.

This clonotype was observed a few times. The chain links TRBV14 to TRBJ2-2, with 7 bases identical to TRBD1. J lost 4 bases, V lost 0 bases, and 8 bases had no gene match. The CDR3 has 17 amino acids. Germline loops: CDR1 SGHDN, CDR2 FVKESK. The CDR3 region is CASSQDRVGQSTGELFF. CDR3 bases: TGTGCCAGCAGCCAAGACCGGGTGGGACAGAGCACCGGGGAGCTGTTTTTT.

A few counts support this clonotype. The chain employs TRBV6-1 and TRBJ2-5, with a weak D call TRBD2 (6 bases). The CDR3 spans 13 residues. Trimming took 5 bases from V and 5 from J, leaving 12 bases between them. From germline, CDR1 is MNHNS and CDR2 SASEGT. CDR3 sequence: CASSPWRGETQYF. The DNA for the CDR3 is TGTGCCAGCAGTCCGTGGCGGGGCGAGACCCAGTACTTC.

This clonotype appeared a few times. V and J are TRBV21-1 and TRBJ2-1; the table's D call, TRBD1, has no DNA check behind it. TRBV21-1 is a pseudogene. The CDR3 spans 15 residues. The CDR3 DNA reads as TGTGCCAGCAGCAAGACAGGGGCGTGGGTCAATGAGCAGTTCTTC. It specifies CASSKTGAWVNEQFF.

This clonotype has only a few counts. The genes are TRBV28 and TRBJ2-7, with D unresolved. Trimming left V 2 bases short and J 1 base short, with 15 bases between. Germline V gene sequence: CDR1 MDHEN, CDR2 SYDVKM. The CDR3 has 16 amino acids. This CDR3 reads CASSLVSASGSYEQYF. CDR3 DNA: TGTGCCAGCAGTTTAGTCTCCGCTAGTGGGTCCTACGAGCAGTACTTC.

J is TRBJ1-2 and V is TRBV5-1; 7 nucleotides align to TRBD1. V dropped 0 bases and J dropped 4; count of bases not matched to a gene: 12. Germline CDR1 SGHRS, CDR2 YFSETQ. This CDR3 has 17 amino acids. The CDR3 DNA follows: TGCGCCAGCAGCTTGGCCGAGATTACAGGGGCCCGCTATGGCTACACCTTC. Translation gives CASSLAEITGARYGYTF.

This clonotype was seen only a few times. The rearrangement uses TRBV5-1 and TRBJ2-5; 7 nucleotides line up with TRBD1. The J call may be faulty, since TRBJ2-7 better matches the DNA end. The germline V gene encodes CDR1 SGHRS and CDR2 YFSETQ. This CDR3 has 12 residues. The CDR3 bases are TGCGCCAACTATGACAGGGACTACGAGCAGTACTTC. Protein sequence: CANYDRDYEQYF.

V and J are TRBV9 and TRBJ2-5; 9 positions agree with TRBD2. Trimming took 4 bases from V and 2 from J; bases not matched to a gene: 6. Germline V gene sequence: CDR1 SGDLS, CDR2 YYNGEE. The CDR3 length is 15 residues. CDR3 residues: CASSKGLAGQETQYF. The CDR3 bases are TGTGCCAGCAGCAAAGGCCTAGCGGGGCAAGAGACCCAGTACTTC.

This clonotype was counted only a few times. The rearrangement joins TRBV11-2 to TRBJ2-2; no definite D call. The CDR3 consists of 16 residues. Looked up from germline, CDR1 is SGHAT and CDR2 is FQNNGV. With 5 bases removed from V and 0 bases from J, the gap between germline ends came to 13 bases. In nucleotides, the CDR3 is TGTGCCAGCAGCCAGCGACTTAGTTCGAACACCGGGGAGCTGTTTTTT. As protein: CASSQRLSSNTGELFF.

This clonotype was counted a few times. V gene TRBV6-5 combines with J gene TRBJ2-5, with a tentative D call TRBD1 (7 bases). Trimming cost V 0 bases and J 5 bases, with 13 bases left between them. CDR1 and CDR2 from the germline V gene are MNHEY and SVGAGI. This CDR3 contains 15 residues. This chain's CDR3 is CASSYSLAGGETQYF. The CDR3 nucleotides read TGTGCCAGCAGTTACTCGCTCGCAGGGGGGGAGACCCAGTACTTC.

This chain joins TRBV6-6 and TRBJ1-2, with D uncertain. The CDR3 runs to 15 residues. Trimming stripped 0 bases from V and 3 bases from J, with 11 bases between. CDR1 MNHNY and CDR2 SVGAGI come from the germline V gene (reference sequence). The CDR3, as DNA: TGTGCCAGCAGTTACTCGACTGGCAGTTACTATGGCTACACCTTC. Residues: CASSYSTGSYYGYTF.